The TCR beta chain described here comes from a study of T cells in Graves' hyperthyroidism and ophthalmopathy. For Graves' hyperthyroidism to be stable, ophthalmopathy could not progress within 18 months. Fresh peripheral blood, roughly 9.8 ml of it, supplied the PBMCs. In its sample, this clonotype was seen many times. Its matching antigen is unknown. Amplification targeted TCR beta CDR3 regions from RNA transcripts. RT-PCR in the first round (using the HTBI primer set) targeted the TCR CDR3. In TCRdb, the multiplex PCR reads were re-called with MiXCR into one record per CDR3 protein. Of hundreds of thousands of distinct CDR3 sequences listed, approximately 14% are singletons. Findings of the study overall: Within blood appeared most thyroid clonotypes that had expanded above 0.001.

Sequencing input: blood. This receptor was taken from a woman in her thirties with Graves' hyperthyroidism.

The DNA of the CDR3 is TGTGCCAGCAGTTTAAAGTTTGCGGGGAAGAAGGGGCCCGATACGCAGTATTTT. It is translated as CASSLKFAGKKGPDTQYF. V and J are TRBV28 and TRBJ2-3; a possible D gene is TRBD2 (6 bases). Germline loops: CDR1 MDHEN, CDR2 SYDVKM. The CDR3 consists of 18 residues. Trimming took off 2 bases at V and 6 bases at J, with 24 bases between the two ends.